This entry describes one TCR beta chain. This sample stems from a study of blood T cell repertoires in COVID-19. Across the study: The samples span acute and convalescent COVID-19 from the United States, Italy and Spain. Sample material is recorded as cDNA or gDNA derived from T cells, B-cell-depleted T cells, or PBMCs.

Source study methods: Nucleated cell counts were estimated from reference gene primer amplification. Generated by immunoSEQ multiplex PCR, the TCRdb table keeps only in-frame clones and is missing some. The DNA was the basis for D and trimming; V, J and clone size are from that table. The sample consists of around 140,000 clones, 80% to 90% of them appearing once. Trimming took 2 bases from V and 5 from J; bases not matched to a gene: 3. The length of the CDR3 is 15 residues. The germline CDR1 and CDR2 sequences are ENHRY and SYGVKD. The sequence was obtained from a woman aged 55-69 years with acute or convalescent COVID-19. The sample taken for sequencing was peripheral blood. The chain joins TRBV10-3 to TRBJ2-2; 9 bases align to TRBD1. CDR3 nucleotides: TGTGCCATCAGTGAGGGGGACAGGGATACCGGGGAGCTGTTTTTT. Protein product: CAISEGDRDTGELFF.